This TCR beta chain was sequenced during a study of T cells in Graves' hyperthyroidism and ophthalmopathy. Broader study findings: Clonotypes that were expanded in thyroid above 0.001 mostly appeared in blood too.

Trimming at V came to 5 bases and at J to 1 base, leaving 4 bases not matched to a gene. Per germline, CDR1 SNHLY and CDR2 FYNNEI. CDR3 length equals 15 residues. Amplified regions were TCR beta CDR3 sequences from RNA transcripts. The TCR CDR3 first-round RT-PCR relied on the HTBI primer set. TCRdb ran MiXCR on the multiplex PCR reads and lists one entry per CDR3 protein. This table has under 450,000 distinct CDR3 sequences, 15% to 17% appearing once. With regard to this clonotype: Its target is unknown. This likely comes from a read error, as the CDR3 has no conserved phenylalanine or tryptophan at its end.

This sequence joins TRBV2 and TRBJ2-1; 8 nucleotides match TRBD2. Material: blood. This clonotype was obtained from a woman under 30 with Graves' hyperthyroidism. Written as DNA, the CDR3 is TGTGCCAGCAGTAGCGGGAGTTTATCCTACAATGAGCAGTTCTTA. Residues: CASSSGSLSYNEQFL.